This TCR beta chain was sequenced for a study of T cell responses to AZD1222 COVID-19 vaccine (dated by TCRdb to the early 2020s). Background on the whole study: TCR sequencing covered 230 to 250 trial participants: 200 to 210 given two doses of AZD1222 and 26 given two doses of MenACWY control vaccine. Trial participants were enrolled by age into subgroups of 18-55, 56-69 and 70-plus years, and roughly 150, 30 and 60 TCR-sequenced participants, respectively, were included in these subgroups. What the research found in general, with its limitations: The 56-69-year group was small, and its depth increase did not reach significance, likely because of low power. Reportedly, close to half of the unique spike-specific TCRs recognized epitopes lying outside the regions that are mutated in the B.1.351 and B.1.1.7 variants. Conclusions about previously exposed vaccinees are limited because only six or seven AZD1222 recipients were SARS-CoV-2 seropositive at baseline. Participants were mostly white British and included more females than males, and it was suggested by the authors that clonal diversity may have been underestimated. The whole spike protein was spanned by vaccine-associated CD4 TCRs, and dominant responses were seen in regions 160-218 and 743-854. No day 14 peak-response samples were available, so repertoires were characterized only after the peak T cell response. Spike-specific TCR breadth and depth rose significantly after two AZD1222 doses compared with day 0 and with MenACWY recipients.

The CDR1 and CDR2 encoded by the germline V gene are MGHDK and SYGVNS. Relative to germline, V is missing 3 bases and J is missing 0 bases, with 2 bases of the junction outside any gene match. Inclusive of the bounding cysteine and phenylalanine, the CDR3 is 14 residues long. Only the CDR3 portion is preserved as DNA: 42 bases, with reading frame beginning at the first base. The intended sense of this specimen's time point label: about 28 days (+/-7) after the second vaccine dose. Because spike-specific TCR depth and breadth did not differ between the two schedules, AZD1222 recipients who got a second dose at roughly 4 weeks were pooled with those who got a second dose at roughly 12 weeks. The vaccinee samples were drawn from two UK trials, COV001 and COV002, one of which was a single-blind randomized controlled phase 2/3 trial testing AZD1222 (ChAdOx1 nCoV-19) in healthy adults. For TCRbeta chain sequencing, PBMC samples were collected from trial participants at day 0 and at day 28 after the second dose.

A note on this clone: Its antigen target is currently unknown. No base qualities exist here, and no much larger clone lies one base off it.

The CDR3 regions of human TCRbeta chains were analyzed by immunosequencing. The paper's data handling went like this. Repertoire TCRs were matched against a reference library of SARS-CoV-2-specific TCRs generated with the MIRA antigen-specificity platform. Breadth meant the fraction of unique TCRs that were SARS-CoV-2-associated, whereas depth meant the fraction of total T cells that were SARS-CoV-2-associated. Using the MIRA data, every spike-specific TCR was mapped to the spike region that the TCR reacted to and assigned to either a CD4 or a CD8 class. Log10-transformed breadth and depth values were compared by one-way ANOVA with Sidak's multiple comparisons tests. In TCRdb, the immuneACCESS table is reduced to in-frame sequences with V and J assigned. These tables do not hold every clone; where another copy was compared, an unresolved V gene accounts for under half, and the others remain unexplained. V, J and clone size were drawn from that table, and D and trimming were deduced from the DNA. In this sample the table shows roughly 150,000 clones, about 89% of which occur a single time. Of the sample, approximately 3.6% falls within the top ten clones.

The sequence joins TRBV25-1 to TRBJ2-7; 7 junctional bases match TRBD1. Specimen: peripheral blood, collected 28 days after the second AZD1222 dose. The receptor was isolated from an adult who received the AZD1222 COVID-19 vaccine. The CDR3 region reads CASSDRDSSYEQYF. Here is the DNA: TGTGCCAGCAGTGACCGGGACAGCTCCTACGAGCAGTACTTC.